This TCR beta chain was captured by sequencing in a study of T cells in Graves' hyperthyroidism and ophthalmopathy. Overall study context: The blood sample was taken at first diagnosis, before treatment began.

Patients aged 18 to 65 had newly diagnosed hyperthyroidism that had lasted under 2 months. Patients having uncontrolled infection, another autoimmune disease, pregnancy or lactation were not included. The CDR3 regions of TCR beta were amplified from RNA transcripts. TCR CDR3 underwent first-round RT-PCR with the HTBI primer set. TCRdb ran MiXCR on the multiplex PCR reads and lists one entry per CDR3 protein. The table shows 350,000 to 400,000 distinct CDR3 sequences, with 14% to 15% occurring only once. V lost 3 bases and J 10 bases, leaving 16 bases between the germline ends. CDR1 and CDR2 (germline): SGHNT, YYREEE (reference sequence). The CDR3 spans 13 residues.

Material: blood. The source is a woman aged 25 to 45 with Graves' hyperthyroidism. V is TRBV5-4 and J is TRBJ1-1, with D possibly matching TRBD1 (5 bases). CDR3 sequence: CASSYPGRSTAFF. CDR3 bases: TGTGCCAGCAGCTACCCGGGACGCTCGACAGCTTTCTTT.